The rows below give T cell receptor beta chains drawn from one sample of a study of blood T cell repertoires in COVID-19. The table came from immunoSEQ multiplex PCR; TCRdb's copy has only in-frame clones and leaves some out. Among 200,000 to 250,000 clones listed, approximately 86% were seen once. Sequenced: peripheral blood. All receptors derive from a woman in her forties or fifties with COVID-19, enrolled during active disease. CDR3s include the opening cysteine and the closing phenylalanine or tryptophan. A D gene is named only where the DNA matches it firmly. Clone size is shown for a subset of rows, as once, few, many or a class of expanded clone.

TRBJ1-5 | NA | NA | TRBV2 | CASSEGSGGRPQHF | TGTGCCAGCAGTGAAGGGTCCGGGGGGCGGCCCCAGCATTTT
TRBJ2-3 | TRBD1 | NA | TRBV25-1 | CASSGVGQGRTDTQYF | TGTGCCAGCAGTGGGGTGGGACAGGGGAGGACAGATACGCAGTATTTT
TRBJ2-7 | TRBD1 | NA | TRBV27 | CASSSPQDRFSYEQYF | TGTGCCAGCAGTTCCCCACAGGACAGGTTCTCCTACGAGCAGTACTTC
TRBJ2-7 | NA | NA | TRBV28 | CASSLWRGGKNEQYF | TGTGCCAGCAGTTTATGGAGGGGGGGCAAGAACGAGCAGTACTTC
TRBJ2-7 | NA | NA | TRBV2 | CASSLYEQYF | TGTGCCAGCAGCCTCTACGAGCAGTACTTC
TRBJ2-1 | NA | once | TRBV28 | CASSHNRGASYNEQFF | TGTGCCAGCAGTCACAACCGGGGGGCCTCCTACAATGAGCAGTTCTTC
TRBJ1-5 | NA | once | TRBV28 | CASHGDRFQPQHF | TGTGCCAGCCATGGAGACAGATTCCAGCCCCAGCATTTT
TRBJ2-2 | TRBD1 | NA | TRBV6-5 | CASRGTVTGELFF | TGTGCCAGCAGAGGGACAGTCACCGGGGAGCTGTTTTTT
TRBJ2-5 | TRBD2 | NA | TRBV9 | CASSVPLGLAGQETQYF | TGTGCCAGCAGCGTCCCCCTGGGACTAGCGGGCCAAGAGACCCAGTACTTC
TRBJ1-3 | NA | NA | TRBV15 | CATSREGSGNTIYF | TGTGCCACCAGCAGGGAGGGCTCTGGAAACACCATATATTTT
TRBJ1-2 | NA | NA | TRBV2 | CASTRARGYTF | TGTGCCAGCACCAGGGCGCGGGGCTACACCTTC
TRBJ2-2 | TRBD2 | NA | TRBV20-1 | CSASGPRLAGGLRELFF | TGCAGTGCTAGTGGCCCTAGACTAGCGGGGGGGCTCCGGGAGCTGTTTTTT
TRBJ1-4 | NA | NA | TRBV19 | CASSTARGLGYEKLFF | TGTGCCAGTAGTACAGCCAGGGGATTGGGCTATGAAAAACTGTTTTTT
TRBJ1-3 | TRBD1 | few | TRBV6-2/TRBV6-3 | CASSLLSTGAGNTIYF | TGTGCCAGCAGTTTACTCTCGACAGGGGCTGGAAACACCATATATTTT
TRBJ2-3 | TRBD2 | NA | TRBV24-1 | CATSKQRGGRDTQYF | TGTGCCACCAGTAAGCAGCGGGGGGGCAGGGATACGCAGTATTTT
TRBJ1-2 | TRBD1 | NA | TRBV6-4 | CASSDFNRGKGGYTF | TGTGCCAGCAGTGACTTCAACAGGGGAAAGGGTGGCTACACCTTC
TRBJ2-3 | NA | NA | TRBV7-3 | CASSPSRGLTDTQYF | TGTGCCAGCAGCCCCTCAAGGGGACTCACAGATACGCAGTATTTT
TRBJ2-7 | TRBD1 | NA | TRBV4-2 | CASSQERDRGDEQYF | TGTGCCAGCAGCCAAGAGCGGGACAGGGGCGACGAGCAGTACTTC
TRBJ2-3 | TRBD1 | NA | TRBV4-3 | CASSLGTGWTEGDTQYF | TGCGCCAGCAGCCTAGGGACAGGTTGGACCGAGGGGGATACGCAGTATTTT
TRBJ2-7 | TRBD1 | NA | TRBV12-3/TRBV12-4 | CASSFDRGYEQYF | TGTGCCAGCAGTTTCGACAGGGGATACGAGCAGTACTTC
TRBJ2-2 | NA | NA | TRBV21-1 | CASSKARLAGGRNSTGELFF | TGTGCCAGCAGCAAGGCTCGCCTAGCGGGGGGGCGAAATAGCACCGGGGAGCTGTTTTTT
TRBJ1-4 | NA | NA | TRBV25-1 | CASSGGGRGFEKLFF | TGTGCCAGCAGCGGCGGGGGGCGCGGGTTTGAAAAACTGTTTTTT
TRBJ1-3 | NA | NA | TRBV5-1 | CASREQGVAGNTIYF | TGCGCCAGCAGGGAACAGGGAGTAGCTGGAAACACCATATATTTT
TRBJ1-2 | NA | NA | TRBV6-5 | CASSFSLQGGYTF | TGTGCCAGCAGTTTTTCCCTCCAGGGTGGCTACACCTTC
TRBJ1-3 | TRBD1 | NA | TRBV9 | CASSVEGTGVRDTIYF | TGTGCCAGCAGCGTAGAGGGGACAGGGGTTCGGGACACCATATATTTT
TRBJ2-5 | TRBD2 | once | TRBV19 | CASSVTSGVETQYF | TGTGCCAGTAGTGTTACTAGCGGGGTAGAGACCCAGTACTTC
TRBJ2-2 | NA | NA | TRBV25-1 | CASSESGRVIAGELFF | TGTGCCAGCAGTGAATCGGGCAGGGTAATCGCCGGGGAGCTGTTTTTT
TRBJ2-2 | NA | NA | TRBV19 | CASNSPGEYTGELFF | TGTGCCAGTAATAGCCCGGGTGAATACACCGGGGAGCTGTTTTTT
TRBJ2-5 | TRBD1 | NA | TRBV28 | CASSLGDRGGETQYF | TGTGCCAGCAGTTTAGGGGACAGGGGGGGAGAGACCCAGTACTTC
TRBJ1-1 | NA | NA | TRBV5-4 | CASSPWEASNTEAFF | TGTGCCAGCAGCCCCTGGGAGGCCTCGAACACTGAAGCTTTCTTT
TRBJ2-5 | NA | NA | TRBV5-1 | CASSPTGPGTQYF | TGCGCCAGCAGCCCTACAGGGCCGGGGACCCAGTACTTC
TRBJ2-2 | TRBD2 | NA | TRBV9 | CASSVLAGGQTGELFF | TGTGCCAGCAGCGTACTGGCGGGGGGGCAAACCGGGGAGCTGTTTTTT
TRBJ2-2 | TRBD2 | NA | TRBV28 | CASSLGRGVNTGELFF | TGTGCCAGCAGTTTAGGGCGGGGGGTCAACACCGGGGAGCTGTTTTTT
TRBJ2-2 | NA | NA | TRBV19 | CASSIGGGELFF | TGTGCCAGTAGTATTGGCGGCGGGGAGCTGTTTTTT
TRBJ2-3 | NA | NA | TRBV19 | CASSIQDIRTDTQYF | TGTGCCAGTAGTATACAGGACATACGAACAGATACGCAGTATTTT
TRBJ2-1 | NA | NA | TRBV5-5 | CTSSHRFRSYNEQFF | TGTACCAGCAGCCACAGGTTTCGCTCCTACAATGAGCAGTTCTTC
TRBJ1-5 | NA | NA | TRBV28 | CASSLSLRGAVNQPQHF | TGTGCCAGCAGTTTATCCCTCAGGGGCGCCGTCAATCAGCCCCAGCATTTT
TRBJ2-3 | NA | NA | TRBV21-1 | CASLRGQGHTDTQYF | TGTGCCAGCCTAAGGGGACAGGGGCACACAGATACGCAGTATTTT
TRBJ2-5 | NA | NA | TRBV3-1/TRBV3-2 | CASSQDIGLQYF | TGTGCCAGCAGCCAAGATATCGGACTACAGTACTTC
TRBJ1-6 | TRBD1 | NA | TRBV4-2 | CASSQELGDRVSPLHF | TGTGCCAGCAGCCAAGAGCTCGGAGACAGGGTTTCACCCCTCCACTTT
TRBJ1-3 | TRBD1 | NA | TRBV5-6 | CAIRQGDRNTIYF | TGTGCCATTAGACAGGGGGACCGAAACACCATATATTTT
TRBJ1-5 | NA | NA | TRBV19 | CASSIDHTGGQPQHF | TGTGCCAGTAGTATAGATCACACGGGAGGGCAGCCCCAGCATTTT
TRBJ1-5 | TRBD1 | NA | TRBV19 | CASSIGTGYNQPQHF | TGTGCCAGTAGTATAGGGACAGGGTATAATCAGCCCCAGCATTTT
TRBJ1-1 | NA | NA | TRBV27 | CASSLDTGLNTEAFF | TGTGCCAGCAGTTTAGATACGGGGTTGAACACTGAAGCTTTCTTT
TRBJ2-1 | NA | NA | TRBV11-3 | CASSPQVNEQFF | TGTGCCAGCAGCCCTCAGGTTAATGAGCAGTTCTTC
TRBJ1-5 | NA | NA | TRBV2 | CASSGGAIGNQPQHF | TGTGCCAGCAGTGGGGGAGCAATCGGCAATCAGCCCCAGCATTTT
TRBJ2-2 | NA | NA | TRBV27 | CASRVQGGNTGELFF | TGTGCCAGCAGGGTTCAGGGCGGGAACACCGGGGAGCTGTTTTTT